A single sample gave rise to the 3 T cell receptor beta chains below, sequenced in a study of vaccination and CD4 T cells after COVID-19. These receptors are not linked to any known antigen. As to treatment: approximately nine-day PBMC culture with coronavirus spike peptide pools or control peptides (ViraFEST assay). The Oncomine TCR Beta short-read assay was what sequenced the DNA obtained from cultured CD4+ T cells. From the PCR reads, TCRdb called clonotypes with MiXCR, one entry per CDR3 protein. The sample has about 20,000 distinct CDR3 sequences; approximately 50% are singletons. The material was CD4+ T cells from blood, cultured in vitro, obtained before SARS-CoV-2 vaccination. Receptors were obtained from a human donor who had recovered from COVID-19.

CDR3 nucleotides: TGTGCCAGCAGTTCCCCCTGGGGCAGCGGCAATCAGCCCCAGCATTTT. Its protein is CASSSPWGSGNQPQHF. This chain uses TRBV28 with TRBJ1-5; TRBD1 might be the D (5 bases). V was shortened by 4 bases and J by 2 bases, with 15 bases between the two germline ends. The CDR3 length is 16 residues. Germline V gene sequence: CDR1 MDHEN, CDR2 SYDVKM.

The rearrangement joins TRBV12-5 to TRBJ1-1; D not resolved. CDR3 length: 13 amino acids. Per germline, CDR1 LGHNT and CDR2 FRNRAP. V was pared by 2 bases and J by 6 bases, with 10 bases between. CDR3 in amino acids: CASGLLPEAEAFF. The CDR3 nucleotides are TGTGCTAGTGGTTTGCTACCAGAGGCTGAAGCTTTCTTT.

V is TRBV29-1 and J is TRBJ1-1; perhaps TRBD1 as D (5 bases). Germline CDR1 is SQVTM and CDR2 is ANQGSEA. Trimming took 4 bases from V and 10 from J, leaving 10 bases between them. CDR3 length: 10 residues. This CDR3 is CSVVEGRAFF. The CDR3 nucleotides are TGCAGCGTTGTTGAGGGGAGAGCTTTCTTT.